This TCR beta chain stems from a study of shared clonotypes between healthy human individuals. This clone was picked up one time. What it recognizes is unknown. On sorted subsets, replicate PCRs used about 0.2 ug DNA, or some 28,000 T cell genomes. Assay: immunoSEQ multiplex PCR; the TCRdb copy retains only in-frame clones and omits some. The table shows some 2,500,000 clones, with roughly 93% occurring only once. Germline assignment: CDR1 MNHNS and CDR2 SASEGT. V lost 4 bases and J 10 bases, leaving 20 bases between the germline ends. There are 15 residues in the CDR3. General study findings and limits: Larger richness was generally estimated for naive than memory subsets.

The sequence was obtained from a man between 18 and 35 years old in good health. Some clones in this sample may be carry-over from other donors' samples. The V gene is TRBV6-1, the J gene TRBJ2-1; D possibly matches TRBD1 or TRBD2 (5 bases each). Sequencing used naive CD4+ T cells from PBMCs. Noted subset: CD45RA+ positively selected. This CDR3 reads CASSVPGANVGEQFF. CDR3 in DNA: TGTGCCAGCAGTGTCCCCGGGGCCAATGTGGGGGAGCAGTTCTTC.